This TCR beta chain was obtained from a study of cytomegalovirus exposure and HLA in healthy donors. Study-wide context: The same platform was used for the 100 to 150 validation repertoires and the approximately 670 first-cohort repertoires, a later analysis reported.

The length of the CDR3 is 12 residues. V lost 1 base and J 12 bases, leaving 10 bases between the germline ends. Germline CDR1 SGHAT, CDR2 FQNNGV. Whole-study results and caveats: A subsequent analysis found that TCR clusters from the first cohort also tended to co-occur in the approximately 130 validation repertoires, with 90% to 95% of cluster scores above 0. In vitro testing confirmed three CMV-associated chains as specific for CMV antigens. Among TCR beta chains, those listed as cytomegalovirus-associated numbered approximately 150.

Assay: immunoSEQ multiplex PCR; the TCRdb copy retains only in-frame clones and omits some. The data show 150,000 to 200,000 clones, about 84% seen once. Comments on this clone: Its antigen remains unidentified.

The sequence was obtained from a woman younger than 35 in good health and CMV-seronegative. Material: PBMCs. The chain has TRBV11-2 and TRBJ2-1, with D possibly being TRBD1 (6 bases). The CDR3 sequence: CASSLGGGMQFF. In DNA form, the CDR3 reads TGTGCCAGCAGCTTAGGAGGGGGTATGCAGTTCTTC.